Here is one T cell receptor (beta chain) with its context. This record comes from a study of OX40 agonist ivuxolimab in advanced cancers. V was shortened by 4 bases and J by 3 bases, with 6 bases between the two germline ends. The CDR3 is made up of 12 amino acids. From germline, CDR1 is SGHNT and CDR2 YYREEE (reference sequence). Produced via immunoSEQ multiplex PCR; TCRdb's table is partial and in-frame only. The sample lists about 54,000 clones; approximately 84% were seen once. The chain links TRBV5-4 to TRBJ2-3; the D gene is possibly TRBD2 (5 bases). The sequence was obtained from an adult with an advanced solid tumor such as melanoma, head and neck, liver or kidney cancer. Here the sequenced sample was CD4+ or CD8+ T cells sorted from blood, taken in a trial of the OX40 agonist ivuxolimab. CDR3 coding DNA: TGTGCCAGCAGCCTAGCTACAGATACGCAGTATTTT. Translated, it gives CASSLATDTQYF.